This T cell receptor (beta chain) was sequenced for a study of resident and recirculating memory T cells in vitiligo. Overall study findings and caveats: Non-conserved TCRs across sites and patients suggested distinct clones per lesion. Clonality differed among vitiligo lesions, with no unique dominant clone.

Germline trimming cut 7 bases from V and 0 bases from J; bases unmatched to any gene: 14. Germline CDR1 is MDHEN and CDR2 is SYDVKM. CDR3 length equals 18 residues. The assay was immunoSEQ multiplex PCR, and TCRdb's table has in-frame clones only and misses some. The sample includes around 78,000 clones, 92% of them seen just once. A single count supports this clone. Its antigen is unidentified. Stable patients also lacked confetti depigmentation, a sign of active vitiligo. The source material was blood. This chain links TRBV28 with TRBJ2-1; 8 bases match TRBD2. This clonotype was sampled from a male donor with vitiligo. The CDR3 sequence is CASTSGSIRGGSYNEQFF. In nucleotides, the CDR3 is TGTGCCAGCACAAGCGGGAGTATTAGAGGGGGCTCCTACAATGAGCAGTTCTTC.